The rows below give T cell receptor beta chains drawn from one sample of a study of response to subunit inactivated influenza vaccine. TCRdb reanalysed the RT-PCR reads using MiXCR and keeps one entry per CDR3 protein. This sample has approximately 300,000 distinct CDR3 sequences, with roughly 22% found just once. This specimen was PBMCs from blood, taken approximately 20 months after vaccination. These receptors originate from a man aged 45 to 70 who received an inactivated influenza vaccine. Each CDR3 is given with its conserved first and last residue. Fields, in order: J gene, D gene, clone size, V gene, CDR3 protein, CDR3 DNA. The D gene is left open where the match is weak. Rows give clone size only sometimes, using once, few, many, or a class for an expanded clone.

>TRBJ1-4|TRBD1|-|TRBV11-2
CASSLLTGGLINEKLFF
TGTGCCAGCAGCTTACTAACAGGGGGCTTAATTAATGAAAAACTGTTTTTT
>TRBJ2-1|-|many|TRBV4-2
CASSQDMAGWYNEQFF
TGTGCCAGCAGCCAAGATATGGCGGGGTGGTACAATGAGCAGTTCTTC
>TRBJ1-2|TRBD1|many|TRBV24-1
CATSDTGGGSYGYTF
TGTGCCACCAGTGATACAGGGGGCGGAAGCTATGGCTACACCTTC
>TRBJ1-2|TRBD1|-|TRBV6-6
CASSTGQGCTF
TGTGCCAGCAGTACCGGACAGGGATGCACCTTC
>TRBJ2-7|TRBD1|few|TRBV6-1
CASSGTAGGGQYF
TGTGCCAGCAGCGGGACAGCCGGCGGTGGGCAGTACTTC
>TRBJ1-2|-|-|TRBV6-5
CASSYSQANYGYTF
TGTGCCAGCAGTTACTCGCAGGCCAACTATGGCTACACCTTC
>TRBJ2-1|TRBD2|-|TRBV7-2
CASSPAGLASEQFF
TGTGCCAGCAGCCCAGCGGGACTAGCTAGTGAGCAGTTCTTC
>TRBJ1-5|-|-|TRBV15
CATSRDARPSNQPQHF
TGTGCCACCAGCAGAGATGCCAGACCTAGCAATCAGCCCCAGCATTTT
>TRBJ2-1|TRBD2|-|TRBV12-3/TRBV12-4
CASSFLGLAGFYNEQFF
TGTGCCAGCAGTTTTCTTGGACTAGCGGGGTTCTACAATGAGCAGTTCTTC
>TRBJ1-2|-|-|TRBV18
CASSPPGTGSYGYTF
TGTGCCAGCTCACCACCGGGGACGGGGAGCTATGGCTACACCTTC
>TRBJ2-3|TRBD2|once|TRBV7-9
CASSSRTSGGPDTQYF
TGTGCCAGCAGCTCACGGACTAGCGGGGGGCCGGATACGCAGTATTTT
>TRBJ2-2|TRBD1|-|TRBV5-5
CARSPRDRGTGELFF
TGTGCCAGGAGCCCCCGGGACAGGGGGACCGGGGAGCTGTTTTTT
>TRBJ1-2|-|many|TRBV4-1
CASSQWSGVSYGYTF
TGCGCCAGCAGCCAGTGGTCTGGGGTCTCCTATGGCTACACCTTC
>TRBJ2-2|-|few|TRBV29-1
CSASIGTLNTGELFF
TGCAGCGCTTCCATTGGAACCCTGAACACCGGGGAGCTGTTTTTT
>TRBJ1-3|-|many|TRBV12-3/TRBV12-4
CASSPRQRTSGNTIYF
TGTGCCAGCAGTCCACGACAGAGGACCTCTGGAAACACCATATATTTT
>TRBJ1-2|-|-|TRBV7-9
CASSFGSGYGYTF
TGTGCCAGTAGTTTCGGGAGCGGCTATGGCTACACCTTC
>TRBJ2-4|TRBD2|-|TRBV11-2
CASSLGDYIAKNIQYF
TGTGCCAGCAGCTTAGGGGACTATATAGCCAAAAACATTCAGTACTTC
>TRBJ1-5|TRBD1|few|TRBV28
CASRTGDFSNQPQHF
TGTGCCAGCAGGACAGGGGACTTTAGCAATCAGCCCCAGCATTTT
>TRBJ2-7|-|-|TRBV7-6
CASSLDPRPSYEQYF
TGTGCCAGCAGCTTAGATCCCAGGCCCTCCTACGAGCAGTACTTC
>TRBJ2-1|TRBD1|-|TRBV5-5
CASSVSDRSNEQFF
TGTGCCAGCAGCGTCTCGGACAGGTCCAATGAGCAGTTCTTC
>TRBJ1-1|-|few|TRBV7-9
CASSLVGSEAFF
TGTGCCAGCAGCTTAGTAGGATCTGAAGCTTTCTTT
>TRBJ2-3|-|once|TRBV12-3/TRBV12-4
CASSQTETSTQYF
TGTGCCAGCAGTCAAACAGAGACAAGTACGCAGTATTTT
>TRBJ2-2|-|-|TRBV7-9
CASSPTGTPNTGELFF
TGTGCCAGCAGCCCGACAGGTACACCGAACACCGGGGAGCTGTTTTTT
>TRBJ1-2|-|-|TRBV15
CATSISLESNYGYTF
TGTGCCACCAGCATTAGCTTAGAATCTAACTATGGCTACACCTTC
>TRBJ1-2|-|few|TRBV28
CACAEYYGYTF
TGTGCCTGCGCGGAGTACTATGGCTACACCTTC
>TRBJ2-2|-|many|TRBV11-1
CASSFGETGELFF
TGTGCCAGCAGCTTCGGGGAAACCGGGGAGCTGTTTTTT
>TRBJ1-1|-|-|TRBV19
CASSFGLGGTEAFF
TGTGCCAGTAGTTTCGGGCTCGGGGGCACTGAAGCTTTCTTT
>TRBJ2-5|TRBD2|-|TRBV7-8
CASSLVGFAGERETQYF
TGTGCCAGCAGCTTAGTGGGTTTCGCGGGAGAGAGGGAGACCCAGTACTTC
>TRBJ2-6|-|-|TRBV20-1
CSASYGSSGANVLTF
TGCAGTGCTAGTTATGGGAGCTCTGGGGCCAACGTCCTGACTTTC